What follows are 18 T cell receptor beta chains derived from one specimen sequenced in a study of blood T cell repertoires in COVID-19. The table came from immunoSEQ multiplex PCR; TCRdb's copy has only in-frame clones and leaves some out. The sample holds around 60,000 clones, approximately 85% seen once. Sequenced sample: peripheral blood. These TCRs come from a man in his fifties with active COVID-19.

The rearrangement links TRBV11-2 to TRBJ2-3, with TRBD2 identical over 13 bases. This CDR3 is 14 amino acids long. Unmatched junction bases numbered 6, after V lost 5 bases and J lost 10 bases. Looked up from germline, CDR1 is SGHAT and CDR2 is FQNNGV. The CDR3 DNA follows: TGTGCCAGCAGCGCCGGGACTAGCGGGGTTGCGCAGTATTTT. It translates to CASSAGTSGVAQYF.

The chain joins TRBV7-6 to TRBJ2-1; 7 bases match TRBD1. The CDR3 covers 13 residues. Trimming removed 0 bases from V and 15 bases from J; junction bases left unmatched: 8. CDR1 is SGHVS and CDR2 is FNYEAQ in the germline V gene. The DNA for the CDR3 is TGTGCCAGCAGCTTAGCAAACCCGACAGGGCTGTTCTTC. Its translation: CASSLANPTGLFF.

The V gene is TRBV6-5, the J gene TRBJ1-4, with D tentatively TRBD1 (6 bases). CDR1 MNHEY and CDR2 SVGAGI come from the germline V gene. V was clipped by 2 bases and J by 8 bases, with 12 bases between them. This CDR3 region has 14 residues. The CDR3 DNA reads TGTGCCAGCAGTTACGCAGGGGATAGAGAAAAACTGTTTTTT. This codes for CASSYAGDREKLFF.

The chain is built from TRBV29-1 and TRBJ1-2; D is uncertain. Trimming took 6 bases from V and 1 from J, leaving 9 bases between them. CDR1 is SQVTM and CDR2 is ANQGSEA in the germline V gene. The CDR3 spans 12 residues. This chain's CDR3 is CSVGEFNYGYTF. DNA for the CDR3: TGCAGCGTCGGAGAGTTTAACTATGGCTACACCTTC.

V gene TRBV3-1 (or the pseudogene TRBV3-2) combines with J gene TRBJ2-7, with 8 bases lining up with TRBD2. Trimming took 0 bases from V and 1 from J; bases not matched to a gene: 8. The CDR3 runs to 17 residues. Germline V gene lookup returns CDR1 LGHDT and CDR2 YNNKEL (reference sequence). In DNA form, the CDR3 reads TGTGCCAGCAGCCAAGATGTGTGGGGCGGGGGGTCCTACGAGCAGTACTTC. Amino acids: CASSQDVWGGGSYEQYF.

This clone was observed a few times. V and J are TRBV20-1 and TRBJ1-1, with D possibly being TRBD1 (5 bases). The CDR3 has 16 amino acids. V was cut by 3 bases and J by 8 bases, with 25 bases left in between. CDR1 and CDR2 from the germline V gene are DFQATT and SNEGSKA (reference sequence). The DNA of the CDR3 is TGCAGTGCTAGTCTGTCTCGCGGGACGTCACTCTTGGAAGCTTTCTTT. Translating gives CSASLSRGTSLLEAFF.

CDR3 coding DNA: TGTGCCAGCCGACAGTTGGCCAAAAACATTCAGTACTTC. Its protein product is CASRQLAKNIQYF. The chain recombines TRBV6-5 with TRBJ2-4; a weak D match, TRBD1 (5 bases). V was cut by 8 bases and J by 1 base, with 9 bases left in between. In germline, CDR1 is MNHEY, CDR2 SVGAGI. The CDR3 loop spans 13 amino acids.

The chain joins TRBV11-2 to TRBJ2-2, with 12 bases lining up with TRBD1. With V trimmed by 6 bases and J by 4 bases, 9 bases remained unmatched. The CDR3 has 17 residues. The V gene's germline CDR1 is SGHAT and CDR2 FQNNGV. CDR3 DNA sequence: TGTGCCAGCAGGCATCCGGGACAGGGGGCGCCCACCGGGGAGCTGTTTTTT. Its translation is CASRHPGQGAPTGELFF.

In its sample, this clone was seen once. The DNA is omitted, as the CDR3 cannot be located on it reliably, and the CDR3 follows TCRdb's listing. CDR3 in amino acids: CASSPPVGRGIF. The genes are TRBV18 and TRBJ1-2. Inclusive of both ends, the CDR3 amounts to 12 amino acids. Looked up from germline, CDR1 is KGHSH and CDR2 is LQKENI.

This CDR3 reads CASGLPPGGQQYF. CDR3 in DNA: TGTGCTAGTGGTTTGCCTCCAGGGGGGCAGCAGTACTTC. The chain joins TRBV12-5 to TRBJ2-7; D may be TRBD1 (7 bases). The CDR3 has 13 residues. V gave up 2 bases and J gave up 8 bases, with 13 bases separating them. Germline-derived CDR1 and CDR2 are LGHNT and FRNRAP.

This chain connects TRBV6-1 to TRBJ2-5, with unresolved D. The V gene's germline CDR1 is MNHNS and CDR2 SASEGT. V gave up 6 bases and J gave up 3 bases, with 14 bases separating them. The CDR3 runs 14 residues. Written as DNA, the CDR3 is TGTGCCAGCAGACTACCTTTGCAGAAAGAGACCCAGTACTTC. This gives the protein CASRLPLQKETQYF.

The chain joins TRBV5-1 to TRBJ2-5; TRBD2 matches 9 bases. Germline trimming cut 1 base from V and 4 bases from J; bases unmatched to any gene: 5. CDR3 length: 15 residues. The germline CDR1 and CDR2 sequences are SGHRS and YFSETQ. The CDR3 region has the DNA TGCGCCAGCAGCTTGTCAGCGGGGGGTTCAGAGACCCAGTACTTC. It yields the protein CASSLSAGGSETQYF.

The chain joins TRBV2 to TRBJ1-1; a weak D match, TRBD1 (6 bases). Per the germline V gene, CDR1 is SNHLY and CDR2 is FYNNEI. The CDR3 spans 11 residues. Trimming took 5 bases from V and 10 from J, leaving 11 bases between them. The DNA for the CDR3 is TGTGCCAGCAGTCCCGGACAGAGAGCTTTCTTT. It is translated as CASSPGQRAFF.

The CDR3 protein is CASSLQGGNTEAFF. For the CDR3, the DNA is TGTGCCAGTAGTTTGCAGGGGGGAAACACTGAAGCTTTCTTT. The J gene is TRBJ1-1, the V gene TRBV19; 7 bases align to TRBD1. CDR3 length: 14 residues. Germline values: CDR1 LNHDA, CDR2 SQIVND (reference sequence). J gave up 2 bases and V 5 bases, and 5 bases lay outside the gene matches.

This clone occurred a few times. The gene calls are TRBV4-1 and TRBJ1-1; D ambiguous. Trimming cost V 1 base and J 1 base, with 7 bases left between them. CDR1 is MGHRA, CDR2 YSYEKL, per germline. The CDR3 runs 14 residues. Here the CDR3 DNA reads TGCGCCAGCAGCCAAGTCCTTAAGAACACTGAAGCTTTCTTT. This sequence encodes CASSQVLKNTEAFF.

The chain couples TRBV7-2 to TRBJ1-6, with 8 bases matching TRBD1. Trimming removed 2 bases from V and 9 bases from J; junction bases left unmatched: 3. This CDR3 spans 14 amino acids. Germline CDR1 and CDR2: SGHTA and FQGNSA. The CDR3 region is CASSLLDRVSPLHF. CDR3 sequence (DNA): TGTGCCAGCAGCTTATTGGACAGGGTTTCACCCCTCCACTTT.

V gene TRBV5-6 combines with J gene TRBJ1-6; 9 nucleotides agree with TRBD1. The junction had 2 bases not matched to a gene; V was cut back by 0 bases and J by 7 bases. This CDR3 has 15 amino acids. Germline loops: CDR1 SGHDT, CDR2 YYEEEE. The CDR3 region is CASSLGQGGNSPLHF. Written as DNA, the CDR3 is TGTGCCAGCAGCTTGGGACAGGGGGGAAATTCACCCCTCCACTTT.

As concerns this clone: At one boundary the junction diverges from the germline segment, which might be a read error. The chain has TRBV10-3 and TRBJ2-7; D is uncertain. CDR3 length equals 16 residues. Per germline, CDR1 ENHRY and CDR2 SYGVKD. The CDR3 region is CATSLVPGSASYEQYF. In nucleotides, the CDR3 is TGTGCCACCAGTCTTGTTCCCGGGTCCGCCTCCTACGAGCAGTACTTC.